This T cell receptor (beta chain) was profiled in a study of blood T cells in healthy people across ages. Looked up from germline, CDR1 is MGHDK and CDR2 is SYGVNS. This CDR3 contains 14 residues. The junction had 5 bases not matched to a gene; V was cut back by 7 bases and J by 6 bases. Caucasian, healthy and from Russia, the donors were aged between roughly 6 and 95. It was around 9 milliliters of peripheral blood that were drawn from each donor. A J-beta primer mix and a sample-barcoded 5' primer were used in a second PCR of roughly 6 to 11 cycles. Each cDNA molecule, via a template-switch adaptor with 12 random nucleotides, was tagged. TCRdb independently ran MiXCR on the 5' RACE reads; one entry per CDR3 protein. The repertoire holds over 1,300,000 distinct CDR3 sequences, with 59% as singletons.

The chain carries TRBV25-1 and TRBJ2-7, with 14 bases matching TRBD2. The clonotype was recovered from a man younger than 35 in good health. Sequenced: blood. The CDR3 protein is CASTGLAGGGEQYF. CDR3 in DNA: TGTGCCAGCACCGGACTAGCGGGAGGTGGCGAGCAGTACTTC.